In its sample, the clone carrying this T cell receptor beta chain was seen many times. Its antigen is not known. These data are taken from a study of regulatory T cells in long-lasting Graves disease. The study, taken as a whole, reports: There were preferences for TRBV28, TRBJ1-2 and TRBJ2-5 in persistent disease. Peripheral blood, not thyroid tissue, was the sole material studied.

Regarding time point: newly diagnosed GD, antithyroid drugs for less than 3 months. Preparation of the TCR library used RNA extracted from PBMCs. There are 17 residues in the CDR3. Losses at the gene ends were 2 bases for V and 1 base for J; bases not matched to a gene: 10. The V gene's germline CDR1 is SEHNR and CDR2 FQNEAQ (reference sequence). Arm-PCR of CDR3 regions and iRepertoire HTBI primers were the basis on which TCR beta libraries were built. TCRdb analysed the multiplex PCR reads with MiXCR anew, one entry per CDR3 protein. The repertoire has hundreds of thousands of distinct CDR3 sequences, less than 20% of them found once; the top ten carry around 19%. Another study also made use of these data, one on T cells in Graves' hyperthyroidism and ophthalmopathy. That report notes: During a first-round RT-PCR of the TCR CDR3, the HTBI primer set was used.

This clonotype was obtained from a woman in her 30s with Graves disease. The specimen comprised peripheral blood mononuclear cells (PBMCs), sampled at new diagnosis, from a patient treated with antithyroid drugs. The rearrangement links TRBV7-9 to TRBJ2-5; 7 nucleotides align to TRBD2. The CDR3 DNA reads TGTGCCAGCAGCTTATTATCCGTCACGGGAGGCCAAGAGACCCAGTACTTC. Translating gives CASSLLSVTGGQETQYF.